This T cell receptor beta chain was captured by sequencing in a study of shared clonotypes between healthy human individuals. Overall study findings and caveats: Donors were few, which limited the genetic and exposure-history diversity represented.

Generated by immunoSEQ multiplex PCR, the TCRdb table keeps only in-frame clones and is missing some. The table includes about 2.3 million clones, over 90% detected once. Germline V gives CDR1 SGHRS, CDR2 YFSETQ. The CDR3 has 15 amino acids. Deletions cut 7 bases from V and 0 bases from J, with 17 bases between. This clone is a singleton in its sample. Its specificity is unknown. This clonotype originated in a man between 18 and 29 years old in good health. Some clones in this sample may be carry-over from other donors' samples. Material: naive CD4+ T cells from PBMCs. Subset reported: CD45RA+ positively selected. The chain combines TRBV5-1 with TRBJ2-7; D possibly corresponds to TRBD2 (5 bases). The CDR3 sequence is CASRPYGVSSYEQYF. CDR3 in DNA: TGCGCCAGCCGCCCATACGGGGTTAGCTCCTACGAGCAGTACTTC.